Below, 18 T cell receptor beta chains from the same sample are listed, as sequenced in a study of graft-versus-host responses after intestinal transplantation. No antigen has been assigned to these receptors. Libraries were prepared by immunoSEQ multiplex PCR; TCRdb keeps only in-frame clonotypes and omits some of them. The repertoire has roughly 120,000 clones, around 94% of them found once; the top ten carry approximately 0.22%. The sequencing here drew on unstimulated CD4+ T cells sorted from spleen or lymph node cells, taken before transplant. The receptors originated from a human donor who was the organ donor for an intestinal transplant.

The chain's CDR3 is CASSQHLLAGDRAYEQYF. DNA of the CDR3: TGCGCCAGCAGCCAACACCTACTAGCGGGAGACAGGGCCTACGAGCAGTACTTC. The rearrangement links TRBV4-3 to TRBJ2-7; the match to TRBD2 covers 11 bases. In germline, CDR1 is LGHNA, CDR2 YSLEER. The junction had 11 bases not matched to a gene; V was cut back by 2 bases and J by 2 bases. This CDR3 spans 18 amino acids.

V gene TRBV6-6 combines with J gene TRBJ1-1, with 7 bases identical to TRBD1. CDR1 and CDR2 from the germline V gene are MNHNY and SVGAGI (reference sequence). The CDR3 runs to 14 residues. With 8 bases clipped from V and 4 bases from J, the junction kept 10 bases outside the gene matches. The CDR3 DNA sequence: TGTGCCAGCCATAGACAGGGCAGGGCCACTGAAGCTTTCTTT. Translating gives CASHRQGRATEAFF.

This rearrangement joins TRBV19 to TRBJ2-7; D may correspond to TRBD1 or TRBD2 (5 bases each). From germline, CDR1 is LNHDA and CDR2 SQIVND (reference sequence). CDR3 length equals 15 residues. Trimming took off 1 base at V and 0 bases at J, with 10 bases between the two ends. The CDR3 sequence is CASSIGDSGSYEQYF. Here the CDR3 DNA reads TGTGCCAGTAGTATAGGAGACAGCGGCTCCTACGAGCAGTACTTC.

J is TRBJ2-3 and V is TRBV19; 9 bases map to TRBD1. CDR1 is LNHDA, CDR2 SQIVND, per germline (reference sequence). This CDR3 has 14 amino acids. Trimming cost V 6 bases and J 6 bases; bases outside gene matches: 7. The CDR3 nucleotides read TGTGCCAGTAGCCAACAGGGGGCGGGGGATACGCAGTATTTT. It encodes CASSQQGAGDTQYF.

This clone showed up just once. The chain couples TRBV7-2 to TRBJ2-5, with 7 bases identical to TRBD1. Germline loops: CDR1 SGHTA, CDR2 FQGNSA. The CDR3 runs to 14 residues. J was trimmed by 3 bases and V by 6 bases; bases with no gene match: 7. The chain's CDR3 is CASSWGQSKETQYF. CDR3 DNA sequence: TGTGCCAGCAGTTGGGGACAGTCTAAAGAGACCCAGTACTTC.

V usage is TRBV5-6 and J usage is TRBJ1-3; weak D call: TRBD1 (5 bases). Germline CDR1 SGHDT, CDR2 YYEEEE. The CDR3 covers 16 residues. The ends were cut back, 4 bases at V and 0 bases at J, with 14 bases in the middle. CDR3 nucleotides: TGTGCCAGCAGCCGGGGGGTTGCCAGCTCTGGAAACACCATATATTTT. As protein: CASSRGVASSGNTIYF.

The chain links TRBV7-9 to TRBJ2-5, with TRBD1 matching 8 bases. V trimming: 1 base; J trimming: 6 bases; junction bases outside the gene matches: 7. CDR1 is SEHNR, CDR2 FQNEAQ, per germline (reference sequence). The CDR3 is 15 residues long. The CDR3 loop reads CASSLEPRGPKTQYF. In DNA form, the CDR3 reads TGTGCCAGCAGCTTAGAGCCCAGGGGGCCTAAGACCCAGTACTTC.

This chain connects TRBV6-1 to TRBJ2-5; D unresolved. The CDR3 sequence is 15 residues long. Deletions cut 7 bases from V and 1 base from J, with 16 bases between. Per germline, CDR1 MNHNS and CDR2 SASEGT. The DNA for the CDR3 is TGTGCCAGCACCGAAACGGACGTACCCCAAGAGACCCAGTACTTC. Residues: CASTETDVPQETQYF.

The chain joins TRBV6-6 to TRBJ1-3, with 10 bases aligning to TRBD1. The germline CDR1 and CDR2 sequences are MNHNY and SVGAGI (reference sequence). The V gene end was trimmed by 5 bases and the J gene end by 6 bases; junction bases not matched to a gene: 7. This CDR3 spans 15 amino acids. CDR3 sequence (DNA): TGTGCCAGCAGTGACGAGGACAGGGGGGAAAACACCATATATTTT. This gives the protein CASSDEDRGENTIYF.

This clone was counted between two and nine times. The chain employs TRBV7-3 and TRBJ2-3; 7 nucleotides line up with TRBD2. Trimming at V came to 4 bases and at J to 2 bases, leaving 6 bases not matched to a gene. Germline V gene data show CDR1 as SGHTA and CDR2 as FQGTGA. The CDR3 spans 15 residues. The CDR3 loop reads CASSYRGGLTDTQYF. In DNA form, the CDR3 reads TGTGCCAGCAGCTACCGCGGGGGACTCACAGATACGCAGTATTTT.

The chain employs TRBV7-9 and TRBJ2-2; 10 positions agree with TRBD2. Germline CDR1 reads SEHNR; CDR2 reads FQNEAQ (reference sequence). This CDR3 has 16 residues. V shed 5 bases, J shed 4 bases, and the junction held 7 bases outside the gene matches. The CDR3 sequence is CASSPPSGSATGELFF. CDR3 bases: TGTGCCAGCAGCCCCCCTAGCGGGAGTGCCACCGGGGAGCTGTTTTTT.

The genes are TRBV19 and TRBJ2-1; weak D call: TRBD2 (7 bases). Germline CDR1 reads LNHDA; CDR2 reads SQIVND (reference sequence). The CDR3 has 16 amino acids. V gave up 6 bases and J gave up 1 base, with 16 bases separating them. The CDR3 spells CASRREGGWSYNEQFF. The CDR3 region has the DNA TGTGCCAGTAGGAGAGAGGGGGGGTGGTCCTACAATGAGCAGTTCTTC.

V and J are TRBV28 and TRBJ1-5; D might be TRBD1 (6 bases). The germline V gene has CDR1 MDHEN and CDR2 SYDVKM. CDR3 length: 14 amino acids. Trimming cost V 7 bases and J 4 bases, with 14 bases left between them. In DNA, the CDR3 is TGTGCCAGCAACACAAGGGGGGGGAATCAGCCCCAGCATTTT. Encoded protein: CASNTRGGNQPQHF.

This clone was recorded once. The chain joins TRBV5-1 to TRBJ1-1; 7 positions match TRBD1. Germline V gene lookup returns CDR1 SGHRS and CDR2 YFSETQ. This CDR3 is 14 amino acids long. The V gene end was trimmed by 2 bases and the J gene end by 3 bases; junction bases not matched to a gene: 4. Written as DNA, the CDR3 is TGCGCCAGCAGCTTTCAGGGGGGCGACACTGAAGCTTTCTTT. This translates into CASSFQGGDTEAFF.

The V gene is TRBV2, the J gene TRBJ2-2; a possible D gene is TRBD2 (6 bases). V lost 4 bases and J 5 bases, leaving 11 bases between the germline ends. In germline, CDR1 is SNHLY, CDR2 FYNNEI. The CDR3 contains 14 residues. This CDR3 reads CASSGPGETGELFF. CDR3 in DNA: TGTGCCAGCAGTGGTCCGGGGGAAACCGGGGAGCTGTTTTTT.

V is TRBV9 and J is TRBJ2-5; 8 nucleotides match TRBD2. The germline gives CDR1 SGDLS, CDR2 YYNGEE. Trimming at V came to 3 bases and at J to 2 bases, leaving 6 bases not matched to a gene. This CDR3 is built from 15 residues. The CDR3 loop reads CASSALAGLQETQYF. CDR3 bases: TGTGCCAGCAGCGCGCTAGCGGGCCTACAAGAGACCCAGTACTTC.

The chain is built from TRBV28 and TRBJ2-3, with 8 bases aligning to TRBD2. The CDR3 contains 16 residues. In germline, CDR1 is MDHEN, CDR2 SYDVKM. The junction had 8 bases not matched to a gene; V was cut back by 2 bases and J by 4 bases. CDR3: CASSLPGAGVADTQYF. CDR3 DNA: TGTGCCAGCAGTTTACCCGGAGCGGGAGTAGCAGATACGCAGTATTTT.

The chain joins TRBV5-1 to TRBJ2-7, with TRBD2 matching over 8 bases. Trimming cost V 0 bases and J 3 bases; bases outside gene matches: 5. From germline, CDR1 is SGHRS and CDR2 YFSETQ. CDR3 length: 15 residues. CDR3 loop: CASSLDSREVYEQYF. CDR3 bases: TGCGCCAGCAGCTTGGACTCGCGGGAGGTCTACGAGCAGTACTTC.